These T cell receptor beta chains were read from a single sample in a study of post-analysis software for immune sequencing data. TCRdb called the PCR reads again in MiXCR, with one record for every CDR3 protein. The table lists about 430,000 distinct CDR3 sequences, approximately 42% of them singletons, with about 7.6% in the top ten. Sequencing was carried out using blood. The receptors derive from a girl aged 2-15 years with multiple sclerosis. The conserved cysteine and the conserved F or W are not part of the CDR3 here. The size entry is marked missing in some rows and otherwise reads once, few, many or a size class.

clone_size	j_call	v_call	cdr3_aa
.	TRBJ2-6	TRBV12-3/TRBV12-4	ASGPGATGTGYSGANVLT
few	TRBJ1-4	TRBV28	ASSYRALKEKLF
few	TRBJ1-2	TRBV28	ASRSGGYT
few	.	TRBV28	ASSHTGTGNHEQY
.	TRBJ1-5	TRBV10-3	AISEGTVQPQH
.	TRBJ2-4	TRBV29-1	SVRPQGRGTKNIQY
few	TRBJ1-1	TRBV29-1	SVVSGALGATEAF
few	TRBJ2-5	TRBV4-1	ASSPSLGREETQY
.	TRBJ2-2	TRBV3-1	ASSQRGSGTGELF
.	TRBJ1-5	TRBV6-6	ASSFWTVHSNQPQH
.	TRBJ1-1	TRBV29-1	SVPAGQFEYNTEAF
.	TRBJ1-2	TRBV20-1	SASRGYGYT
.	TRBJ1-2	TRBV20-1	SAGSGKGYT
many	TRBJ2-5	TRBV7-3	ASSLWGGQETQY
few	TRBJ2-1	TRBV20-1	SARSPGLAGDEQF
.	TRBJ2-3	TRBV5-1	ASQTLAGGFTDTQY
.	TRBJ1-6	TRBV11-2	ASSLVNGQGQLH
.	TRBJ2-7	TRBV12-3/TRBV12-4	ASSFEAGLYEQY
.	TRBJ2-1	TRBV18	ASSPPQREGLNEQF
.	TRBJ2-5	TRBV28	ASSSGGPQETQY
many	TRBJ2-7	TRBV29-1	SGSTGSYEQY
.	.	TRBV29-1	SGRGRAHEQY
few	TRBJ2-1	TRBV27	ASSSNRQVYNEQF
.	TRBJ2-1	TRBV27	ASSSLSGGVHNEQF
few	TRBJ2-5	TRBV5-1	ASSLAGQAIETQY
few	TRBJ2-1	TRBV7-6	ASSLESYSSYNEQF
.	TRBJ1-2	TRBV3-1	ASSQEGDNYGYT
.	TRBJ1-1	TRBV6-6	ASSYIRRTDMNTEAF
few	TRBJ1-1	TRBV29-1	SASSGKNTEAF
many	TRBJ2-7	TRBV5-1	ASSLPPYEQY
once	.	TRBV5-1	ASSFRGSEQY
few	TRBJ2-7	TRBV7-9	ASSSPWQGTYEQY
.	TRBJ2-7	TRBV20-1	SARDQGISYEQY
many	TRBJ2-3	TRBV20-1	SARPSGGDTQY
few	TRBJ1-2	TRBV12-3/TRBV12-4	ASSNRGKELYGYT
.	TRBJ2-7	TRBV4-1	TSSPPNWDEQY
few	TRBJ2-1	TRBV6-5	ASSYGSRGGGNEQF
few	TRBJ1-5	TRBV6-6	ASSSGYFNQPQH
.	TRBJ2-3	TRBV4-3	ASSQDRVTGSTDTQY
.	TRBJ2-3	TRBV12-3/TRBV12-4	ASSSETAKADTQY
.	TRBJ2-6	TRBV5-1	ASTLQRTDSGANVLT
.	TRBJ2-1	TRBV29-1	SVAGTSGSNEQF